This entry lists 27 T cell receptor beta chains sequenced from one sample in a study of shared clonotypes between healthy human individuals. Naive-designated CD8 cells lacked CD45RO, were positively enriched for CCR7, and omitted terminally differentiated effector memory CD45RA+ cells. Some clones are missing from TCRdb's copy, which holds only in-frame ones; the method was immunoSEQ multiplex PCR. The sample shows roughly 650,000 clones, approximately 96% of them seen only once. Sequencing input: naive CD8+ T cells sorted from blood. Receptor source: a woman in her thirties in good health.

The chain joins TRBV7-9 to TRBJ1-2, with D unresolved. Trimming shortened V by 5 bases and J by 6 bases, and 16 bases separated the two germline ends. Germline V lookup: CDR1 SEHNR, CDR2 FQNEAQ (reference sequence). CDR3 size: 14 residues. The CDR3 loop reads CASSRTTELDGYTF. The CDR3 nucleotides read TGTGCCAGCAGCCGGACGACCGAGCTGGATGGCTACACCTTC.

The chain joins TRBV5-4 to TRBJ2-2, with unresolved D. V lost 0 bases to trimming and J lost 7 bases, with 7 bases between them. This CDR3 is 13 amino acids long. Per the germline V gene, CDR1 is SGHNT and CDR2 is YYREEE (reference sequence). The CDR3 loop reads CASSLEAIGELFF. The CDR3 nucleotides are TGTGCCAGCAGCTTGGAAGCAATCGGGGAGCTGTTTTTT.

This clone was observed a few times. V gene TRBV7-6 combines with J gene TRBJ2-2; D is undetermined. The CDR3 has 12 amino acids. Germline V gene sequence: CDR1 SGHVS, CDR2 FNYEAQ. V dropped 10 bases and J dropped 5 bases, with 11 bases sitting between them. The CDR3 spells CATRSETGELFF. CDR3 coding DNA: TGTGCCACCCGGAGCGAGACCGGGGAGCTGTTTTTT.

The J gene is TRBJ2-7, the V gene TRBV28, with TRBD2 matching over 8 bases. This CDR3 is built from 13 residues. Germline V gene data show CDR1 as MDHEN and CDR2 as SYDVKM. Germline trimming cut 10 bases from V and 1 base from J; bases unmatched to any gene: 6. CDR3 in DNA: TGTGCCACCTGCCCTAGCGGGTCCTACGAGCAGTACTTC. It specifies CATCPSGSYEQYF.

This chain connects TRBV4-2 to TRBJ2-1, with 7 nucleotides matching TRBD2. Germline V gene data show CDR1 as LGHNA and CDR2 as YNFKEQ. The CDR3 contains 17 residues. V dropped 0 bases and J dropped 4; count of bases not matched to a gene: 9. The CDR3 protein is CASSQEGPSGPYNEQFF. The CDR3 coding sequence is TGTGCCAGCAGCCAAGAAGGCCCTAGCGGACCATACAATGAGCAGTTCTTC.

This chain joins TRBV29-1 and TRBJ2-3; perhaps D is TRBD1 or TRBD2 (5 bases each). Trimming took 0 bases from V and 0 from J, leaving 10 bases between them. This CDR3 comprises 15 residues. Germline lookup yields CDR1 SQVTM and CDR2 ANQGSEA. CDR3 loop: CSVEERGRSTDTQYF. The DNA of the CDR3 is TGCAGCGTTGAAGAACGGGGACGAAGCACAGATACGCAGTATTTT.

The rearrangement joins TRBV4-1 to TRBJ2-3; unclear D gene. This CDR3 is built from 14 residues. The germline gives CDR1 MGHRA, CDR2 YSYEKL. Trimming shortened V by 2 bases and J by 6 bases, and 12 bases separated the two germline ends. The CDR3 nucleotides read TGCGCCAGCAGCCAACGCGAAAACGGGGATACGCAGTATTTT. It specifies CASSQRENGDTQYF.

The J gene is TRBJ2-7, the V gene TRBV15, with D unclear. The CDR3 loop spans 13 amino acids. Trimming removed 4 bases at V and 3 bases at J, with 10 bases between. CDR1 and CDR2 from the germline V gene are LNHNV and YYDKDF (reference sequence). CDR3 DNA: TGTGCCACCAGCATTGAGACCAACTACGAGCAGTACTTC. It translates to CATSIETNYEQYF.

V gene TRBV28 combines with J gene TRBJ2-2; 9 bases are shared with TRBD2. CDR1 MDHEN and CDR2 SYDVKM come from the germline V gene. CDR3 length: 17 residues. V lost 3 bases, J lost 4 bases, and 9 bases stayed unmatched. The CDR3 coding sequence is TGTGCCAGCAGTTTGGGCGGGAGGGCCGATGGCACCGGGGAGCTGTTTTTT. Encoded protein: CASSLGGRADGTGELFF.

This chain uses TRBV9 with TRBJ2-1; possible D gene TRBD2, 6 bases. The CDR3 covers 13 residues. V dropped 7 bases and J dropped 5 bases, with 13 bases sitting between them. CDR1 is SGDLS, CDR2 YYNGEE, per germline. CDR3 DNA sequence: TGTGCCAGCTCCACTAGCAATCACAATGAGCAGTTCTTC. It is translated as CASSTSNHNEQFF.

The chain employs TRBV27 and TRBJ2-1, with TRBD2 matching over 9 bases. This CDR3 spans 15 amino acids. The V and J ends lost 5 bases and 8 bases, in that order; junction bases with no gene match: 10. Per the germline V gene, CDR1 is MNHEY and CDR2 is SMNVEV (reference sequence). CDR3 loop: CASSPSEREVDEQFF. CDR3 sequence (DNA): TGTGCCAGCAGTCCCTCTGAGCGGGAGGTCGATGAGCAGTTCTTC.

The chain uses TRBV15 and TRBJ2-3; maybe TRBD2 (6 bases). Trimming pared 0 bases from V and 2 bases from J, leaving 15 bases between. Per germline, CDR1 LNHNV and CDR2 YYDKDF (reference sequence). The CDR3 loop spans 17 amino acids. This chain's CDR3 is CATSREGNSGLTDTQYF. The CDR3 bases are TGTGCCACCAGCAGAGAAGGAAATAGCGGCCTCACAGATACGCAGTATTTT.

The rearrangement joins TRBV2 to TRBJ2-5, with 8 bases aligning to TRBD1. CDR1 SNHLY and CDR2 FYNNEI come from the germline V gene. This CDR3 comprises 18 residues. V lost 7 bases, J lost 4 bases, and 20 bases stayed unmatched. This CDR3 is CASTHASAGRTGGETQYF. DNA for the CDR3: TGTGCCAGCACCCACGCCTCCGCGGGCCGTACAGGGGGAGAGACCCAGTACTTC.

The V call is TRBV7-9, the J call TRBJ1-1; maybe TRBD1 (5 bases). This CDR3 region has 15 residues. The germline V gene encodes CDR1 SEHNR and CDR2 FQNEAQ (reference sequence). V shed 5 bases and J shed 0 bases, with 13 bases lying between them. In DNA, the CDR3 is TGTGCCAGCAGCAATTTTGGGGGGATGAACACTGAAGCTTTCTTT. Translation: CASSNFGGMNTEAFF. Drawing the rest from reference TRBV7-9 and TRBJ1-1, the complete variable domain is DTGVSQNPRHKITKRGQNVTFRCDPISEHNRLYWYRQTLGQGPEFLTYFQNEAQLEKSRLLSDRFSAERPKGSFSTLEIQRTEQGDSAMYLCASSNFGGMNTEAFFGQGTRLTVV.

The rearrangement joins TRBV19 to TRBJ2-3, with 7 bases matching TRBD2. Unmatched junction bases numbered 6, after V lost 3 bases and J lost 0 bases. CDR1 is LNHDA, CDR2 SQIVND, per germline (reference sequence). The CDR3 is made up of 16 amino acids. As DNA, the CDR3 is TGTGCCAGTAGTATTGGGCCTAGCGGTAGCACAGATACGCAGTATTTT. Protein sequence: CASSIGPSGSTDTQYF.

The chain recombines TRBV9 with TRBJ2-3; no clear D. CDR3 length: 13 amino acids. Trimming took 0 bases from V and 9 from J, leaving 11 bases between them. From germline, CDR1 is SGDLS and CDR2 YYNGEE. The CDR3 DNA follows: TGTGCCAGCAGCGTAGGGTTGGATAAAACGCAGTATTTT. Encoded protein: CASSVGLDKTQYF.

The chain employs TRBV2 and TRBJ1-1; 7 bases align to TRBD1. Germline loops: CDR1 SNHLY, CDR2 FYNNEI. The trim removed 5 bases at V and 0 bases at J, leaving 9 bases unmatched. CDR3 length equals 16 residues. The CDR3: CASSSGQRILNTEAFF. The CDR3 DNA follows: TGTGCCAGCAGTTCGGGACAGAGGATCCTGAACACTGAAGCTTTCTTT.

CDR3 amino acids: CATSRAMDYEQYF. The CDR3 nucleotides read TGTGCCACCAGCAGAGCTATGGACTACGAGCAGTACTTC. This chain links TRBV15 with TRBJ2-7, with D uncertain. Germline V lookup: CDR1 LNHNV, CDR2 YYDKDF (reference sequence). This CDR3 is built from 13 residues. The V end lost 1 base, the J end lost 3 bases, and 7 bases lay between the germline ends. The whole variable domain, filled in from reference TRBV15 and TRBJ2-7, reads DAMVIQNPRYQVTQFGKPVTLSCSQTLNHNVMYWYQQKSSQAPKLLFHYYDKDFNNEADTPDNFQSRRPNTSFCFLDIRSPGLGDTAMYLCATSRAMDYEQYFGPGTRLTVT.

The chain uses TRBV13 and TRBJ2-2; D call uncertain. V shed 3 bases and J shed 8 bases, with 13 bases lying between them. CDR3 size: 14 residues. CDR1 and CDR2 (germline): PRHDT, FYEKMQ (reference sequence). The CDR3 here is CASSFELYAGELFF. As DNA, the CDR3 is TGTGCCAGCAGCTTCGAACTTTACGCGGGGGAGCTGTTTTTT.

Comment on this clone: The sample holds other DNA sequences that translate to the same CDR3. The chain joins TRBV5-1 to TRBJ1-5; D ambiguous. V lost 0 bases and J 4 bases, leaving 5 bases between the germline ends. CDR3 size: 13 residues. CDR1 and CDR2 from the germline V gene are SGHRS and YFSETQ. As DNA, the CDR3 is TGCGCCAGCAGCTTGGTGGGGAATCAGCCCCAGCATTTT. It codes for CASSLVGNQPQHF. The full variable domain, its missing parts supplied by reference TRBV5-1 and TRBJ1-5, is KAGVTQTPRYLIKTRGQQVTLSCSPISGHRSVSWYQQTPGQGLQFLFEYFSETQRNKGNFPGRFSGRQFSNSRSEMNVSTLELGDSALYLCASSLVGNQPQHFGDGTRLSIL.

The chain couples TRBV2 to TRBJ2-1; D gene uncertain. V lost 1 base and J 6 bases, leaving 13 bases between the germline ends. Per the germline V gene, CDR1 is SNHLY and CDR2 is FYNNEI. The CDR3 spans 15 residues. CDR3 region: CASSEDFRRSNEQFF. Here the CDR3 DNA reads TGTGCCAGCAGTGAAGACTTCCGAAGAAGCAATGAGCAGTTCTTC.

This chain's CDR3 is CASSYTRDRDEKLFF. The DNA for the CDR3 is TGTGCCAGCAGTTACACCCGGGACAGAGACGAAAAACTGTTTTTT. The chain carries TRBV6-5 and TRBJ1-4; 7 bases fit TRBD1. V was clipped by 2 bases and J by 8 bases; unmatched bases: 8. The CDR3 runs 15 residues. CDR1 is MNHEY and CDR2 is SVGAGI in the germline V gene.

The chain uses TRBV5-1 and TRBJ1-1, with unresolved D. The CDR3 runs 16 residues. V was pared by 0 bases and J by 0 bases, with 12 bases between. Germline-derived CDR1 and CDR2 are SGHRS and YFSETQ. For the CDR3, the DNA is TGCGCCAGCAGCTTGGAAGGCAGCATCTTGAACACTGAAGCTTTCTTT. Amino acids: CASSLEGSILNTEAFF.

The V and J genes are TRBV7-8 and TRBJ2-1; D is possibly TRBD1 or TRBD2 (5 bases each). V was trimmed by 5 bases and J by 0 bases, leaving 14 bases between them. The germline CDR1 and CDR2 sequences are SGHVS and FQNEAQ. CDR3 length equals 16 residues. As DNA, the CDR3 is TGTGCCAGCAGCCTTCCCGGGGCGAGCTCCTACAATGAGCAGTTCTTC. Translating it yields CASSLPGASSYNEQFF.

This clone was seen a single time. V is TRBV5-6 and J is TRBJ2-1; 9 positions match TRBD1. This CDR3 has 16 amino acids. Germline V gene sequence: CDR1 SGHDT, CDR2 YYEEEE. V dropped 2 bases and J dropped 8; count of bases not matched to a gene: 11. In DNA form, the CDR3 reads TGTGCCAGCAGCTTCCTAACAGGGGGCTATTCCCATGAGCAGTTCTTC. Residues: CASSFLTGGYSHEQFF.

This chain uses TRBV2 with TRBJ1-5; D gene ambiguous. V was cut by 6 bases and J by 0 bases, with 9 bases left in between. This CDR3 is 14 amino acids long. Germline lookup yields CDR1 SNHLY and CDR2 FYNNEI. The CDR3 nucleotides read TGTGCCAGCAGGACACAGAATAGCAATCAGCCCCAGCATTTT. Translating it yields CASRTQNSNQPQHF.

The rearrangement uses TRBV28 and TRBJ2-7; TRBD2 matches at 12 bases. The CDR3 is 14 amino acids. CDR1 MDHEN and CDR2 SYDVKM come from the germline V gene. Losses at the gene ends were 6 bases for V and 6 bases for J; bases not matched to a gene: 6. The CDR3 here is CASSGTSGLFEQYF. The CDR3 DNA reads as TGTGCCAGCAGCGGGACTAGCGGGCTATTCGAGCAGTACTTC.